The clone carrying this T cell receptor beta chain was seen a handful of times. Reverse transcribing all isolated RNA meant expressed TCRB transcripts were sequenced. The data were produced by immunoSEQ multiplex PCR, yet TCRdb's version contains in-frame clones alone and is incomplete. The data show hundreds of thousands of clones, roughly 16% seen once. The length of the CDR3 is 14 residues. The germline gives CDR1 SGHTA, CDR2 FQGTGA. J was trimmed by 6 bases and V by 3 bases; bases with no gene match: 8. The source of the sample is a study of beta chain features in type 1 diabetes. Study at large: Age, gender and cell yields were alike across patients and healthy donors.

The genes are TRBV7-3 and TRBJ2-7; TRBD1 matches 7 bases. The sample consisted of naive CD4+ T cells from blood. The origin of this receptor is a man younger than 30 in good health. Here the CDR3 DNA reads TGTGCCAGCAGCTTGGGCCCGGGACAGTCCGAGCAGTACTTC. Amino acids: CASSLGPGQSEQYF.